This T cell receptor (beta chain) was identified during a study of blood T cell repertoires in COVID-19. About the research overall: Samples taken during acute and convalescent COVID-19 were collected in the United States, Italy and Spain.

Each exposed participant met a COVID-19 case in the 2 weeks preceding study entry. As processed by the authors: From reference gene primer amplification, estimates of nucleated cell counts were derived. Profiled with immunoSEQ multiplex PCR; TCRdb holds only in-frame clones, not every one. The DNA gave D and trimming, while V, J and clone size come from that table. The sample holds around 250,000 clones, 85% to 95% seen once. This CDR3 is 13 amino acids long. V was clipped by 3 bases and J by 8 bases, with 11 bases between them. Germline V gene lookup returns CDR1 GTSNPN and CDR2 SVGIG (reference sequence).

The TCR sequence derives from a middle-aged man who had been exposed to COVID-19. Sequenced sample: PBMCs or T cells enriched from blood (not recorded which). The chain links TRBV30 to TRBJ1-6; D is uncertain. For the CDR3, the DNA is TGTGCCTGGAGACTAGAGGTGGATTCACCCCTCCACTTT. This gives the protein CAWRLEVDSPLHF.